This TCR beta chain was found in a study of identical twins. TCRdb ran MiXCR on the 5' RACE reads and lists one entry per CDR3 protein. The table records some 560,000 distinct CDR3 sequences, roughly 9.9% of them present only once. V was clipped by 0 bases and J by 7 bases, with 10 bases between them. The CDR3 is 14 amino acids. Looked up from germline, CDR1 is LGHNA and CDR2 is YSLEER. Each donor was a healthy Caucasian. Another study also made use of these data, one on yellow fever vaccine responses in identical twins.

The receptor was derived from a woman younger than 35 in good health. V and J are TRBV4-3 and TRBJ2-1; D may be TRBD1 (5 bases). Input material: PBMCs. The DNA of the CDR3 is TGCGCCAGCAGCCAAGATCAGGGTAGGAATGAGCAGTTCTTC. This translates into CASSQDQGRNEQFF.